This is a list of T cell receptor beta chains from one sample in a study of cytomegalovirus exposure and HLA in healthy donors. This table comes from immunoSEQ multiplex PCR, and its TCRdb copy is limited to in-frame clones, with some not included. The sample contains about 200,000 clones, 80% to 90% of which appear only once. Input material: PBMCs. The receptors were sampled from a woman aged 25 to 39 in good health and CMV-seropositive. Both conserved end residues are part of each CDR3. The D gene is left open where the match is weak. Rows give clone size only sometimes, using once, few, many, or a class for an expanded clone.

V: TRBV2
size: NA
D: TRBD1
J: TRBJ1-4
CDR3: CASSGRQGNGKLFF
DNA: TGTGCCAGCAGTGGACGACAGGGGAACGGAAAACTGTTTTTT

V: TRBV25-1
size: NA
D: NA
J: TRBJ2-7
CDR3: CASADSALGAVRHEQYF
DNA: TGTGCCAGCGCCGACAGTGCGCTGGGGGCGGTACGTCACGAGCAGTACTTC

V: TRBV5-1
size: once
D: TRBD2
J: TRBJ2-1
CDR3: CASSPGGSSGRILEQFF
DNA: TGCGCCAGCAGCCCAGGAGGGTCTAGCGGGAGGATCCTTGAGCAGTTCTTC

V: TRBV5-4
size: few
D: NA
J: TRBJ2-7
CDR3: CASSLNTGQVYEQYF
DNA: TGTGCCAGCAGCTTGAATACAGGGCAGGTCTACGAGCAGTACTTC

V: TRBV11-1
size: NA
D: NA
J: TRBJ1-2
CDR3: CASSPGPGGWSGYTF
DNA: TGTGCCAGCAGCCCAGGCCCCGGGGGATGGAGTGGCTACACCTTC

V: TRBV2
size: once
D: NA
J: TRBJ2-3
CDR3: CASSVGAAYTDTQYF
DNA: TGTGCCAGCAGTGTAGGGGCAGCATACACAGATACGCAGTATTTT

V: TRBV6-5
size: NA
D: NA
J: TRBJ1-5
CDR3: CASSSGDGTDQPQHF
DNA: TGTGCCAGCAGCTCAGGCGACGGAACCGATCAGCCCCAGCATTTT

V: TRBV14
size: few
D: TRBD2
J: TRBJ2-1
CDR3: CASSLPRGRFVEQFF
DNA: TGTGCCAGCAGCCTCCCGCGCGGGAGATTTGTTGAGCAGTTCTTC

V: TRBV19
size: NA
D: TRBD1
J: TRBJ2-7
CDR3: CASSMSQGASEQYF
DNA: TGTGCCAGTAGTATGAGTCAGGGGGCGAGTGAGCAGTACTTC

V: TRBV27
size: NA
D: TRBD1
J: TRBJ2-5
CDR3: CASSFGRGRETQYF
DNA: TGTGCCAGCAGTTTTGGCAGGGGGCGGGAGACCCAGTACTTC

V: TRBV2
size: NA
D: TRBD2
J: TRBJ2-5
CDR3: CAGEGERGETQYF
DNA: TGTGCCGGGGAGGGAGAGAGAGGGGAGACCCAGTACTTC

V: TRBV9
size: NA
D: TRBD1
J: TRBJ1-2
CDR3: CASSPTTWTGPGSYGYTF
DNA: TGTGCCAGCAGCCCAACCACCTGGACAGGCCCCGGGTCTTATGGCTACACCTTC

V: TRBV5-4
size: NA
D: TRBD1
J: TRBJ2-1
CDR3: CASSSTGAYNEQFF
DNA: TGTGCCAGCAGCTCGACAGGGGCTTACAATGAGCAGTTCTTC

V: TRBV6-5
size: NA
D: NA
J: TRBJ2-7
CDR3: CASSYSAEYEQYF
DNA: TGTGCCAGCAGTTACTCAGCGGAATACGAGCAGTACTTC

V: TRBV19
size: NA
D: NA
J: TRBJ1-3
CDR3: CASSTEPRNTIYF
DNA: TGTGCCAGTAGTACGGAGCCAAGAAACACCATATATTTT

V: TRBV30
size: NA
D: NA
J: TRBJ1-1
CDR3: CAQGGVTMNTEAFF
DNA: TGTGCCCAAGGAGGCGTCACTATGAACACTGAAGCTTTCTTT

V: TRBV7-8
size: NA
D: NA
J: TRBJ2-1
CDR3: CASSPRGLNTDEQFF
DNA: TGTGCCAGCAGCCCTAGGGGTTTGAATACGGATGAGCAGTTCTTC

V: TRBV7-2
size: NA
D: TRBD1
J: TRBJ2-1
CDR3: CASSGRQGPRFF
DNA: TGTGCCAGCAGCGGCAGACAGGGCCCGAGGTTCTTC

V: TRBV19
size: NA
D: NA
J: TRBJ2-2
CDR3: CASSRGSRELFF
DNA: TGTGCCAGTAGTCGGGGTTCGAGGGAGCTGTTTTTT

V: TRBV2
size: NA
D: NA
J: TRBJ2-7
CDR3: CASSELRQGTHEQYF
DNA: TGTGCCAGCAGTGAGTTGAGGCAGGGAACCCACGAGCAGTACTTC

V: TRBV7-9
size: NA
D: NA
J: TRBJ1-1
CDR3: CASSLAGTGVAFF
DNA: TGTGCCAGCAGCTTAGCGGGGACGGGGGTAGCTTTCTTT

V: TRBV2
size: NA
D: NA
J: TRBJ2-1
CDR3: CARGGQFF
DNA: TGTGCCAGAGGGGGGCAGTTCTTC

V: TRBV25-1
size: NA
D: TRBD1
J: TRBJ2-1
CDR3: CAGTMGQGVDNEQFF
DNA: TGTGCCGGAACAATGGGACAGGGAGTCGACAATGAGCAGTTCTTC

V: TRBV2
size: NA
D: TRBD2
J: TRBJ2-7
CDR3: CASSEVENGLAGAWQYF
DNA: TGTGCCAGCAGTGAAGTTGAAAACGGACTAGCGGGAGCGTGGCAGTACTTC

V: TRBV5-6
size: NA
D: TRBD2
J: TRBJ2-5
CDR3: CASSSTSGIQETQYF
DNA: TGTGCCAGCAGCTCCACTAGCGGTATACAAGAGACCCAGTACTTC

V: TRBV5-1
size: NA
D: TRBD1
J: TRBJ2-7
CDR3: CASSLADRARSGEQYF
DNA: TGCGCCAGCAGCTTGGCAGACAGGGCCCGATCGGGCGAGCAGTACTTC

V: TRBV7-9
size: NA
D: NA
J: TRBJ1-2
CDR3: CASTLIWGGGYTF
DNA: TGTGCCAGCACCTTGATATGGGGCGGAGGCTACACCTTC

V: TRBV7-9
size: NA
D: NA
J: TRBJ2-5
CDR3: CASSPRDSWETQYF
DNA: TGTGCCAGCAGCCCTCGGGACTCTTGGGAGACCCAGTACTTC

V: TRBV6-5
size: once
D: NA
J: TRBJ1-2
CDR3: CASSTSRADGYTF
DNA: TGTGCCAGCAGCACCTCTAGAGCGGATGGCTACACCTTC

V: TRBV9
size: NA
D: TRBD1
J: TRBJ1-2
CDR3: CASSAGTGWLGYTF
DNA: TGTGCCAGCAGCGCCGGGACAGGGTGGCTTGGCTACACCTTC

V: TRBV27
size: NA
D: TRBD2
J: TRBJ2-1
CDR3: CASSGTINEQFF
DNA: TGTGCCAGCAGTGGGACTATCAATGAGCAGTTCTTC

V: TRBV29-1
size: NA
D: TRBD1
J: TRBJ1-2
CDR3: CSGVPGQQKANYGYTF
DNA: TGCAGCGGTGTACCGGGACAGCAGAAAGCTAACTATGGCTACACCTTC

V: TRBV29-1
size: NA
D: NA
J: TRBJ2-5
CDR3: CSVVTLLQRRQETQYF
DNA: TGCAGCGTTGTGACTCTCCTCCAACGCCGCCAAGAGACCCAGTACTTC

V: TRBV27
size: once
D: TRBD1
J: TRBJ1-2
CDR3: CASSLSRGPNYGYTF
DNA: TGTGCCAGCAGTTTATCTAGGGGGCCCAACTATGGCTACACCTTC

V: TRBV25-1
size: once
D: TRBD2
J: TRBJ2-7
CDR3: CASSKLAGYEQYF
DNA: TGTGCCAGCAGTAAACTAGCGGGCTACGAGCAGTACTTC

V: TRBV6-6
size: NA
D: TRBD2
J: TRBJ2-7
CDR3: CATQREGGSYEQYF
DNA: TGTGCCACCCAGCGGGAGGGGGGGTCCTACGAGCAGTACTTC

V: TRBV29-1
size: NA
D: NA
J: TRBJ1-1
CDR3: CSVNQGKDTEAFF
DNA: TGCAGCGTGAATCAGGGGAAGGACACTGAAGCTTTCTTT

V: TRBV9
size: NA
D: TRBD1
J: TRBJ1-5
CDR3: CASSVGTGSNQPQHF
DNA: TGTGCCAGCAGCGTAGGGACAGGGTCGAATCAGCCCCAGCATTTT

V: TRBV6-1
size: NA
D: NA
J: TRBJ1-5
CDR3: CASSYGPSDQPQHF
DNA: TGTGCCAGCAGTTATGGTCCCAGCGATCAGCCCCAGCATTTT

V: TRBV25-1
size: NA
D: TRBD2
J: TRBJ2-3
CDR3: CASSASASGRGTDTQYF
DNA: TGTGCCAGCAGCGCCTCTGCTAGCGGGAGGGGGACAGATACGCAGTATTTT

V: TRBV27
size: NA
D: TRBD1
J: TRBJ2-7
CDR3: CASRAGGTYEQYF
DNA: TGTGCCAGTCGGGCAGGGGGCACCTACGAGCAGTACTTC

V: TRBV6-6
size: NA
D: NA
J: TRBJ1-2
CDR3: CASSWSLSDGYTF
DNA: TGTGCCAGCAGTTGGAGCCTCTCAGATGGCTACACCTTC

V: TRBV6-1
size: NA
D: NA
J: TRBJ2-2
CDR3: CASSGTTDRTGELFF
DNA: TGTGCCAGCAGTGGAACTACGGACAGAACCGGGGAGCTGTTTTTT

V: TRBV4-1
size: once
D: NA
J: TRBJ2-1
CDR3: CASSQDPGVYNEQFF
DNA: TGCGCCAGCAGCCAAGATCCAGGGGTTTACAATGAGCAGTTCTTC

V: TRBV30
size: many
D: TRBD1
J: TRBJ1-3
CDR3: CAWKRTGLGNTIYF
DNA: TGTGCCTGGAAACGGACAGGACTCGGAAACACCATATATTTT

V: TRBV5-4
size: NA
D: NA
J: TRBJ2-1
CDR3: CASSTDNEQFF
DNA: TGTGCCAGCAGCACAGACAATGAGCAGTTCTTC

V: TRBV2
size: once
D: NA
J: TRBJ2-1
CDR3: CASSEMDTTTQYNEQFF
DNA: TGTGCCAGCAGTGAAATGGACACAACGACCCAATACAATGAGCAGTTCTTC

V: TRBV6-1
size: NA
D: NA
J: TRBJ1-5
CDR3: CASGVNFSNQPQHF
DNA: TGTGCCAGCGGAGTCAACTTTAGCAATCAGCCCCAGCATTTT

V: TRBV30
size: NA
D: NA
J: TRBJ1-1
CDR3: CAWRYRGDTEAFF
DNA: TGTGCCTGGAGATACCGGGGTGACACTGAAGCTTTCTTT

V: TRBV6-5
size: NA
D: NA
J: TRBJ1-2
CDR3: CASSPDFYGYTF
DNA: TGTGCCAGCAGTCCCGACTTCTATGGCTACACCTTC

V: TRBV7-8
size: NA
D: NA
J: TRBJ2-7
CDR3: CASSFDTEQYF
DNA: TGTGCCAGCAGCTTTGACACCGAGCAGTACTTC

V: TRBV20-1
size: medium-sized
D: NA
J: TRBJ1-1
CDR3: CSADQGPEAFF
DNA: TGCAGTGCTGATCAGGGGCCTGAAGCTTTCTTT